This T cell receptor (beta chain) originates from a study of CD8+ T cells in alopecia areata. Study-wide context: Tofacitinib administration persisted for 6 to 18 months, succeeded by 6 months off drug.

The authors extracted RNA and reverse transcribed it into cDNA as the sequencing template. Generated by immunoSEQ multiplex PCR, the TCRdb table keeps only in-frame clones and is missing some. This table has about 98,000 clones, 40% to 55% appearing once. Germline V gene sequence: CDR1 GTSNPN, CDR2 SVGIG (reference sequence). The CDR3 runs to 13 residues. The V gene lost 1 base and the J gene lost 0 bases, with 4 bases spanning the gap. As concerns this clone: Other DNA sequences from this sample encode an identical CDR3 as well.

Sequencing was performed on CD4+ T cells sorted from blood. The clonotype comes from a human donor with alopecia areata. This rearrangement joins TRBV30 to TRBJ1-5; D uncertain. CDR3 region: CAWSGDSNQPQHF. As DNA, the CDR3 is TGTGCCTGGAGTGGGGATAGCAATCAGCCCCAGCATTTT.